Listed here are 29 T cell receptor beta chains from one sample, sequenced in a study of T cells in localized non-small cell lung cancer. The repertoire was sequenced with immunoSEQ multiplex PCR; TCRdb's copy has only in-frame clones and lacks some. The sample has fewer than 6,000 clones, 25% to 35% seen once; the top ten hold around 4.8%. The sample here was lung tumor tissue, taken before any cancer treatment. These receptors were taken from a man aged 40 to 70 with stage II lung adenocarcinoma.

Concerning this clone: A read error may account for a junction end that differs from germline. The V gene is TRBV11-3, the J gene TRBJ2-7, with 9 nucleotides matching TRBD1. In germline, CDR1 is SGHNT, CDR2 YENEEA. CDR3 size: 14 residues. The CDR3 region has the DNA TGTGCCAGCAGCCTAGAACAGGGGGCTTTCGAGCAGTACTTC. This sequence encodes CASSLEQGAFEQYF.

J is TRBJ2-7 and V is TRBV18, with 7 bases lining up with TRBD1. V lost 5 bases to trimming and J lost 2 bases; unmatched junction nucleotides: 9. Looked up from germline, CDR1 is KGHSH and CDR2 is LQKENI. CDR3 length equals 15 residues. In nucleotides, the CDR3 is TGTGCCAGCTCATCCAGACAGGGCTTCACCTACGAGCAGTACTTC. This sequence encodes CASSSRQGFTYEQYF.

The V and J genes are TRBV19 and TRBJ2-7; possibly TRBD1 or TRBD2 for D (5 bases each). V gave up 3 bases and J gave up 6 bases, with 18 bases separating them. Per germline, CDR1 LNHDA and CDR2 SQIVND (reference sequence). The CDR3 is 15 residues long. DNA for the CDR3: TGTGCCAGTAGTATGATCGGCAGGGAGAAGAGCGAGCAGTACTTC. Translated, it gives CASSMIGREKSEQYF.

This chain links TRBV28 with TRBJ2-1; tentatively, D is TRBD2 (5 bases). This CDR3 has 18 amino acids. V was clipped by 5 bases and J by 0 bases, with 20 bases between them. CDR1 is MDHEN and CDR2 is SYDVKM in the germline V gene. The CDR3 here is CASSPPLGPGSSYNEQFF. The CDR3 region has the DNA TGTGCCAGCAGTCCTCCCCTCGGCCCGGGGAGCTCCTACAATGAGCAGTTCTTC. Combining the CDR3 with reference TRBV28 and TRBJ2-1 gives the whole variable domain DVKVTQSSRYLVKRTGEKVFLECVQDMDHENMFWYRQDPGLGLRLIYFSYDVKMKEKGDIPEGYSVSREKKERFSLILESASTNQTSMYLCASSPPLGPGSSYNEQFFGPGTRLTVL.

The chain's CDR3 is CASRLQGAGNTIYF. The CDR3, as DNA: TGTGCCAGCAGGTTACAGGGAGCTGGAAACACCATATATTTT. This chain joins TRBV28 and TRBJ1-3; weak D call: TRBD1 (6 bases). The CDR3 is 14 residues long. Trimming removed 6 bases at V and 2 bases at J, with 11 bases between. CDR1 and CDR2 from the germline V gene are MDHEN and SYDVKM.

This clone has just a few counts. The rearrangement joins TRBV9 to TRBJ2-4, with a tentative D call TRBD1 (5 bases). The CDR3 consists of 15 residues. Per germline, CDR1 SGDLS and CDR2 YYNGEE. V dropped 0 bases and J dropped 7 bases, with 14 bases sitting between them. The CDR3 reads CASSVEGLPNNIQYF. The CDR3 bases are TGTGCCAGCAGCGTAGAGGGGCTACCAAACAACATTCAGTACTTC.

This clone was found a few times. The chain recombines TRBV28 with TRBJ1-4; maybe TRBD1 (6 bases). The V end lost 6 bases, the J end lost 8 bases, and 16 bases lay between the germline ends. This CDR3 has 14 amino acids. The V gene's germline CDR1 is MDHEN and CDR2 SYDVKM. The chain's CDR3 is CASSPQGSGEKLFF. The CDR3 nucleotides read TGTGCCAGCAGCCCACAGGGAAGTGGCGAAAAACTGTTTTTT. The whole variable domain, remainder taken from reference TRBV28 and TRBJ1-4, is DVKVTQSSRYLVKRTGEKVFLECVQDMDHENMFWYRQDPGLGLRLIYFSYDVKMKEKGDIPEGYSVSREKKERFSLILESASTNQTSMYLCASSPQGSGEKLFFGSGTQLSVL.

This clone occurred a few times. The V call is TRBV9, the J call TRBJ2-1; D remains ambiguous. The CDR3 extends over 17 amino acids. V shed 3 bases and J shed 7 bases, with 23 bases lying between them. The V gene's germline CDR1 is SGDLS and CDR2 YYNGEE. The CDR3 spells CASSANLPWVVGNEQFF. As DNA, the CDR3 is TGTGCCAGCAGCGCCAACCTTCCCTGGGTGGTAGGGAATGAGCAGTTCTTC.

The rearrangement joins TRBV19 to TRBJ2-1; 8 positions agree with TRBD1. Germline loops: CDR1 LNHDA, CDR2 SQIVND (reference sequence). This CDR3 spans 12 amino acids. The V segment lost 0 bases and the J segment 16 bases; nucleotides outside the gene matches: 5. The CDR3 loop is CASSIEGTGFFF. The DNA for the CDR3 is TGTGCCAGTAGTATAGAGGGGACAGGTTTCTTCTTC.

By share, this clone counts as medium-sized (0.01 to 0.1%). The rearrangement joins TRBV6-8 to TRBJ2-1; perhaps TRBD2 as D (6 bases). CDR3 size: 12 residues. Deletions cut 8 bases from V and 9 bases from J, with 14 bases between. Per germline, CDR1 MNHGY and CDR2 SAAAGT. CDR3 loop: CASGRGSGEQFF. CDR3 nucleotides: TGTGCCAGCGGCCGGGGGAGTGGTGAGCAGTTCTTC.

This clone is termed medium-sized. J is TRBJ1-5 and V is TRBV6-8; the D is unclear. Trimming stripped 2 bases from V and 4 bases from J, with 6 bases between. Germline V gene data show CDR1 as MNHGY and CDR2 as SAAAGT. The CDR3 length is 13 residues. The CDR3 loop is CASSYLLNQPQHF. The CDR3 DNA is TGTGCCAGCAGTTACCTTTTAAATCAGCCCCAGCATTTT.

DNA of the CDR3: TGTGCCAGCAAAGGTCACATCACTGAAGCTTTCTTT. It translates to CASKGHITEAFF. The V and J genes are TRBV28 and TRBJ1-1; D uncertain. The germline V and J ends were trimmed by 7 bases and 4 bases, with 10 bases remaining between them. Germline-derived CDR1 and CDR2 are MDHEN and SYDVKM. The length of the CDR3 is 12 residues.

This rearrangement joins TRBV11-3 to TRBJ2-2; the D is unclear. Germline V lookup: CDR1 SGHNT, CDR2 YENEEA. The CDR3 is 14 amino acids. The ends were cut back, 3 bases at V and 4 bases at J, with 9 bases in the middle. The CDR3 loop reads CASSLSWATGELFF. The CDR3 DNA follows: TGTGCCAGCAGCTTGAGTTGGGCCACCGGGGAGCTGTTTTTT.

This clone was seen only a few times. The rearrangement links TRBV18 to TRBJ1-1, with D hard to call. Germline CDR1 reads KGHSH; CDR2 reads LQKENI. V shed 2 bases and J shed 5 bases, with 9 bases lying between them. This CDR3 has 13 amino acids. The CDR3 is CASSPSELTEAFF. CDR3 DNA: TGTGCCAGCTCACCATCGGAATTAACTGAAGCTTTCTTT.

The rearrangement links TRBV19 to TRBJ2-3, with 10 bases matching TRBD1. The ends lost 2 bases at V and 4 bases at J; junction bases unmatched: 6. The CDR3 runs 16 residues. Germline V lookup: CDR1 LNHDA, CDR2 SQIVND (reference sequence). The CDR3 loop is CASSIRTGTGADTQYF. CDR3 coding DNA: TGTGCCAGTAGTATACGGACCGGGACAGGGGCAGATACGCAGTATTTT.

The chain carries TRBV28 and TRBJ2-6; unclear D gene. This CDR3 has 15 amino acids. Trimming left V 1 base short and J 2 bases short, with 6 bases between. Per the germline V gene, CDR1 is MDHEN and CDR2 is SYDVKM. The CDR3 protein is CASSLLRPGANVLTF. The CDR3 DNA sequence: TGTGCCAGCAGTTTATTGCGACCTGGGGCCAACGTCCTGACTTTC. The whole variable domain, remainder taken from reference TRBV28 and TRBJ2-6, is DVKVTQSSRYLVKRTGEKVFLECVQDMDHENMFWYRQDPGLGLRLIYFSYDVKMKEKGDIPEGYSVSREKKERFSLILESASTNQTSMYLCASSLLRPGANVLTFGAGSRLTVL.

This clone was recorded a few times. V usage is TRBV19 and J usage is TRBJ2-7, with D maybe TRBD1 (6 bases). The CDR3 consists of 12 residues. Trimming left V 8 bases short and J 3 bases short, with 11 bases between. The V gene's germline CDR1 is LNHDA and CDR2 SQIVND (reference sequence). The CDR3 loop is CASWDTRYEQYF. DNA of the CDR3: TGTGCCAGTTGGGACACCCGCTACGAGCAGTACTTC.

This clone is termed medium-sized. In DNA, the CDR3 is TGCGCCAGCAGCCAAGCCAGGGTTGGATACGCTGAAGCTTTCTTT. It yields the protein CASSQARVGYAEAFF. The genes are TRBV23-1 and TRBJ1-1; the D gene is possibly TRBD1 (5 bases). TRBV23-1 is an ORF; its function is uncertain. The V end was cut by 6 bases, the J end by 6 bases, with 20 bases between. CDR3 size: 15 residues.

The rearrangement links TRBV11-3 to TRBJ1-1; 7 bases line up with TRBD1. After removal of 5 bases from V and 6 bases from J, the junction contained 12 bases not matched to a gene. The CDR3 loop spans 15 amino acids. Germline loops: CDR1 SGHNT, CDR2 YENEEA. CDR3 loop: CASSPRTGPGAEAFF. DNA for the CDR3: TGTGCCAGCAGCCCCCGGACAGGCCCGGGCGCTGAAGCTTTCTTT.

This clone was counted a few times. The genes are TRBV28 and TRBJ2-7; D unresolved. V lost 3 bases to trimming and J lost 1 base, with 7 bases between them. CDR3 size: 13 residues. CDR1 MDHEN and CDR2 SYDVKM come from the germline V gene. The CDR3 region is CASSFALSYEQYF. The CDR3 DNA is TGTGCCAGCAGTTTCGCTTTATCCTACGAGCAGTACTTC. Using reference TRBV28 and TRBJ2-7 for the parts outside the CDR3, the full variable domain is DVKVTQSSRYLVKRTGEKVFLECVQDMDHENMFWYRQDPGLGLRLIYFSYDVKMKEKGDIPEGYSVSREKKERFSLILESASTNQTSMYLCASSFALSYEQYFGPGTRLTVT.

This clone appeared a few times. The chain links TRBV6-8 to TRBJ2-5; 8 bases are a match to TRBD2. The length of the CDR3 is 15 residues. V was pared by 6 bases and J by 5 bases, with 11 bases of the junction left unmatched. Germline V CDR1 and CDR2: MNHGY, SAAAGT. The CDR3 bases are TGTGCCAGCAGAACCGCGGGACTAGGAAAGGAGACCCAGTACTTC. Encoded protein: CASRTAGLGKETQYF.

This chain's CDR3 is CASSYGGQETQYF. In nucleotides, the CDR3 is TGTGCCAGCAGTTATGGGGGCCAAGAGACCCAGTACTTC. The chain recombines TRBV28 with TRBJ2-5; the D call may be TRBD1 or TRBD2 (5 bases each). V was cut by 4 bases and J by 1 base, with 7 bases left in between. Looked up from germline, CDR1 is MDHEN and CDR2 is SYDVKM. The CDR3 is 13 amino acids.

This clone was seen a handful of times. The V gene is TRBV6-8, the J gene TRBJ2-2; possibly TRBD2 for D (5 bases). The CDR3 totals 14 residues. Germline assignment: CDR1 MNHGY and CDR2 SAAAGT. Trimming left V 2 bases short and J 4 bases short, with 8 bases between. The CDR3 region has the DNA TGTGCCAGCAGTTACGAGGACTTCACCGGGGAGCTGTTTTTT. It codes for CASSYEDFTGELFF.

This clone appeared once. This chain joins TRBV5-1 and TRBJ2-3, with a tentative D call TRBD1 (6 bases). With 5 bases removed from V and 2 bases from J, the gap between germline ends came to 12 bases. There are 14 residues in the CDR3. Germline values: CDR1 SGHRS, CDR2 YFSETQ. DNA of the CDR3: TGCGCCAGCAGACCCCCAGGGGCCACAGATACGCAGTATTTT. Its protein product is CASRPPGATDTQYF.

This chain links TRBV11-3 with TRBJ2-1, with 7 bases matching TRBD2. Germline values: CDR1 SGHNT, CDR2 YENEEA. Trimming removed 4 bases from V and 4 bases from J; junction bases left unmatched: 7. The CDR3 is 15 amino acids. The CDR3 loop reads CASSSTSDTYNEQFF. CDR3 nucleotides: TGTGCCAGCAGCTCTACTAGCGACACGTACAATGAGCAGTTCTTC.

The sample holds a few counts of this clone. This chain's CDR3 is CASSLDSRSNQPQHF. In nucleotides, the CDR3 is TGCGCCAGCAGCTTGGACTCCCGGAGCAATCAGCCCCAGCATTTT. V and J are TRBV5-1 and TRBJ1-5, with D unresolved. This CDR3 spans 15 amino acids. Per germline, CDR1 SGHRS and CDR2 YFSETQ. V lost 0 bases and J 1 base, leaving 8 bases between the germline ends.

The rearrangement uses TRBV28 and TRBJ2-6, with no clear D. Germline V gene lookup returns CDR1 MDHEN and CDR2 SYDVKM. Trimming removed 4 bases at V and 4 bases at J, with 5 bases between. The CDR3 sequence is 13 residues long. The CDR3 reads CASSSAGANVLTF. The DNA of the CDR3 is TGTGCCAGCAGTTCTGCGGGGGCCAACGTCCTGACTTTC.

The CDR3: CASSGGGPGYGYTF. The CDR3 DNA is TGTGCCAGCAGCGGAGGGGGGCCGGGCTATGGCTACACCTTC. The chain couples TRBV11-3 to TRBJ1-2, with D possibly matching TRBD1 (6 bases). CDR1 is SGHNT and CDR2 is YENEEA in the germline V gene. The CDR3 has 14 amino acids. V was cut by 5 bases and J by 4 bases, with 14 bases left in between.

This clone is deemed medium-sized (0.01 to 0.1%). The V call is TRBV9, the J call TRBJ1-2; 9 bases map to TRBD1. This CDR3 contains 13 residues. Trimming cost V 3 bases and J 8 bases; bases outside gene matches: 5. Germline V gives CDR1 SGDLS, CDR2 YYNGEE. CDR3 coding DNA: TGTGCCAGCAGCGGGACAGGGGTTGAGGGCTACACCTTC. As protein: CASSGTGVEGYTF.